Listed below are T cell receptor beta chains from one sample, sequenced in a study of blood T cell repertoires in COVID-19. The repertoire was sequenced with immunoSEQ multiplex PCR; TCRdb's copy has only in-frame clones and lacks some. Among tens of thousands of clones listed, about 91% were seen once. The specimen was peripheral blood. These TCRs come from a woman in her sixties or seventies with acute or convalescent COVID-19. Both conserved end residues are part of each CDR3. D genes are given only for firm matches. Not every row has a clone size; where given, it reads once, few, many or a size class.

>-|TRBV27|-|TRBJ1-2
TGTGCCAGCAGCTCATTCGACTCCGAATATGGCTACACCTTC
CASSSFDSEYGYTF
>TRBD1|TRBV29-1|-|TRBJ2-3
TGCAGCGTAGAGCCGGGACAGGGGCCCGCGACGCAGTATTTT
CSVEPGQGPATQYF
>-|TRBV27|once|TRBJ1-1
TGTGCCAGCAGTTTAAACCGACTGGAATACACTGAAGCTTTCTTT
CASSLNRLEYTEAFF
>TRBD1|TRBV3-1/TRBV3-2|-|TRBJ1-2
TGTGCCAGCAGCCGACAGGGTTCCTATGGCTACACCTTC
CASSRQGSYGYTF
>TRBD1|TRBV9|-|TRBJ1-2
TGTGCCAGCAGCGTGGGGACAGGGAATTTGTACTATGGCTACACCTTC
CASSVGTGNLYYGYTF
>TRBD1|TRBV5-1|-|TRBJ2-1
TGCGCCAGCAGCGGACAGGGGGGAAACAATGAGCAGTTCTTC
CASSGQGGNNEQFF
>-|TRBV19|-|TRBJ2-7
TGTGCCAGTAGTAGCCAGGGATCCTACGAGCAGTACTTC
CASSSQGSYEQYF
>-|TRBV5-1|-|TRBJ2-2
TGCGCCAGCAGCACCAGGGTTAAGAACACCGGGGAGCTGTTTTTT
CASSTRVKNTGELFF
>-|TRBV11-1|-|TRBJ1-2
TGTGCCAGCAGCTTAGAGGGGTCTGGCTACACCTTC
CASSLEGSGYTF
>-|TRBV15|-|TRBJ2-5
TGTGCCACCAGCTTGGGAGTGCAGACCCAGTACTTC
CATSLGVQTQYF
>-|TRBV12-5|-|TRBJ2-5
TGTGCTAGTGGGAGATCTCGGCGGGAAGAGACCCAGTACTTC
CASGRSRREETQYF
>-|TRBV11-3|-|TRBJ1-4
TGTGCCAGCAGCCCCCGTAGGCCGGGAGGGCCGGTCGAAAAACTGTTTTTT
CASSPRRPGGPVEKLFF
>-|TRBV3-1/TRBV3-2|-|TRBJ2-5
TGTGCCAGCAGCCAAACTCCCGGGACACACCAAGAGACCCAGTACTTC
CASSQTPGTHQETQYF
>-|TRBV9|-|TRBJ2-2
TGTGCCAGCAGCCCGACAGCCTCAAACACCGGGGAGCTGTTTTTT
CASSPTASNTGELFF
>-|TRBV3-1/TRBV3-2|-|TRBJ2-7
TGTGCCAGCAGCCATGCCGGCGGCTACGAGCAGTACTTC
CASSHAGGYEQYF